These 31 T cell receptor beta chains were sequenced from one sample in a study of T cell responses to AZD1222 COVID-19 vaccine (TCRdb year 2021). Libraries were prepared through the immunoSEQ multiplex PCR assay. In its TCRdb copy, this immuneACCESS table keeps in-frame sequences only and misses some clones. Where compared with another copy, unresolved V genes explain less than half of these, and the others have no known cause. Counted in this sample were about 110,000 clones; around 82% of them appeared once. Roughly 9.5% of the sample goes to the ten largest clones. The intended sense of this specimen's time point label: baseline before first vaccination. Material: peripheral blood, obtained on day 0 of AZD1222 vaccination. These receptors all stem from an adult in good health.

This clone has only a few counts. CDR3 in amino acids: CASSYSGQGSYGYTF. The CDR3 DNA reads as TGTGCCAGCAGTTACTCGGGACAGGGAAGCTATGGCTACACCTTC. The rearrangement joins TRBV6-5 to TRBJ1-2; 9 bases fit TRBD1. The CDR3 has 15 residues. Trimming cost V 0 bases and J 4 bases; bases outside gene matches: 3. From germline, CDR1 is MNHEY and CDR2 SVGAGI.

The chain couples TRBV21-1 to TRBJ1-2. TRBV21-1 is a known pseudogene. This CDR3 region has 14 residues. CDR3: CASSKADGVYGYTF. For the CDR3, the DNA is TGTGCCAGCAGCAAAGCTGATGGGGTCTATGGCTACACCTTC.

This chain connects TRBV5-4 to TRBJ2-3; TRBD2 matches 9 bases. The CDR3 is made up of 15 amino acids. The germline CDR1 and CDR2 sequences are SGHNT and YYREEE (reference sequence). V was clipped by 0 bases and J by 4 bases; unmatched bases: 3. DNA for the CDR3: TGTGCCAGCAGCTTGGAACTAGCGGGTCCAGATACGCAGTATTTT. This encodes CASSLELAGPDTQYF.

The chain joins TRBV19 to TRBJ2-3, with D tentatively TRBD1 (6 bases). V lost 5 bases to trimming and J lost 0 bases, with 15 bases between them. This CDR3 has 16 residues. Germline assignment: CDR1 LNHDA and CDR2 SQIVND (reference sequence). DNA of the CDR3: TGTGCCAGTAGTCGCTCACAGGGTCCGAGCACAGATACGCAGTATTTT. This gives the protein CASSRSQGPSTDTQYF.

The CDR3 reads CASSLSEFGGYTF. In DNA, the CDR3 is TGTGCCAGCAGCTTGTCAGAATTCGGTGGCTACACCTTC. The rearrangement uses TRBV5-5 and TRBJ1-2, with D uncertain. Germline loops: CDR1 SGHKS, CDR2 YYEKEE (reference sequence). The CDR3 extends over 13 amino acids. With 1 base removed from V and 7 bases from J, the gap between germline ends came to 11 bases.

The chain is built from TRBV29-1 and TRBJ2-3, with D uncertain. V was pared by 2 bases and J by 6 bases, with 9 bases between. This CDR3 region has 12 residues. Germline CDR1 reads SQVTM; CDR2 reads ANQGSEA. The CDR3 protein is CSVEPQGDTQYF. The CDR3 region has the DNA TGCAGCGTTGAACCTCAAGGGGATACGCAGTATTTT.

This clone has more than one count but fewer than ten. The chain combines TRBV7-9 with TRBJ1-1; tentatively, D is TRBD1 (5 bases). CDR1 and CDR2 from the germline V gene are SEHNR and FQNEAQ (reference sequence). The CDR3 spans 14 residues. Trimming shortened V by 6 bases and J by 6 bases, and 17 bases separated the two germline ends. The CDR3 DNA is TGTGCCAGCAGGTCTGATACCCGAGGGGCTGAAGCTTTCTTT. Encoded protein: CASRSDTRGAEAFF. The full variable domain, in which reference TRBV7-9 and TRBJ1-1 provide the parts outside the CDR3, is DTGVSQNPRHKITKRGQNVTFRCDPISEHNRLYWYRQTLGQGPEFLTYFQNEAQLEKSRLLSDRFSAERPKGSFSTLEIQRTEQGDSAMYLCASRSDTRGAEAFFGQGTRLTVV.

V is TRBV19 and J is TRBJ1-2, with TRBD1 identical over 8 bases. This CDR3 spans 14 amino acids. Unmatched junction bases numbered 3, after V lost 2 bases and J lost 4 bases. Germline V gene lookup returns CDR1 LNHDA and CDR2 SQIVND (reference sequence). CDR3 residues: CASSIQGAFYGYTF. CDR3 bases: TGTGCCAGTAGTATACAGGGGGCGTTCTATGGCTACACCTTC.

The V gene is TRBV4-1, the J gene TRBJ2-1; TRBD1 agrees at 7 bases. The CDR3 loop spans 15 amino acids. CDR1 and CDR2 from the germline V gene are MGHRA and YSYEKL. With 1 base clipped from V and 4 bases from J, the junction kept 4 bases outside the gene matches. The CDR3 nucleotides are TGCGCCAGCAGCCAAGGACAGGGAAGATACAATGAGCAGTTCTTC. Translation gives CASSQGQGRYNEQFF.

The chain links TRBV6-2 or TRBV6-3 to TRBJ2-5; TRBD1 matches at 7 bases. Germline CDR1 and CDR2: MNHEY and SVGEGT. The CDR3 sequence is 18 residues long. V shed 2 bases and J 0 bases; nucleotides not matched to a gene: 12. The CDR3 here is CASSYPRQETGNQETQYF. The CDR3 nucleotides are TGTGCCAGCAGTTACCCAAGACAAGAGACAGGGAACCAAGAGACCCAGTACTTC.

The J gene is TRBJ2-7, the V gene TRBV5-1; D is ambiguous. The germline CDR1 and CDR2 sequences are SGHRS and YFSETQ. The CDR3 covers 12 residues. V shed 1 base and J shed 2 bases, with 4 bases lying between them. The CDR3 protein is CASSLRPYEQYF. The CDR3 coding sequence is TGCGCCAGCAGCTTGAGGCCCTACGAGCAGTACTTC.

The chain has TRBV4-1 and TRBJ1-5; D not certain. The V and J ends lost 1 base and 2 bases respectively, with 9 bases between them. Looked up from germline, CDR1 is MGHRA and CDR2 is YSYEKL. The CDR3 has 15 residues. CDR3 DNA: TGCGCCAGCAGCCAAGGCGTCATAGGCAATCAGCCCCAGCATTTT. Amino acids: CASSQGVIGNQPQHF.

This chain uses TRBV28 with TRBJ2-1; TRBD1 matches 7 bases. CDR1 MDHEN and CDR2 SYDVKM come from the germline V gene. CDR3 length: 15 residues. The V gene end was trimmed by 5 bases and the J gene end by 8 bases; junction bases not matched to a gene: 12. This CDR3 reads CASSITPGQLYEQFF. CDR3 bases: TGTGCCAGCAGTATCACCCCGGGACAGCTATATGAGCAGTTCTTC.

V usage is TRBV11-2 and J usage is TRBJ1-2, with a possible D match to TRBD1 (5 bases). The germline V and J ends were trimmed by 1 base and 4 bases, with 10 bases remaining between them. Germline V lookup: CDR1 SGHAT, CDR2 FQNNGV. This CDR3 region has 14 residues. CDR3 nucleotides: TGTGCCAGCAGCTTAGGACAGACCCTCTATGGCTACACCTTC. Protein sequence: CASSLGQTLYGYTF.

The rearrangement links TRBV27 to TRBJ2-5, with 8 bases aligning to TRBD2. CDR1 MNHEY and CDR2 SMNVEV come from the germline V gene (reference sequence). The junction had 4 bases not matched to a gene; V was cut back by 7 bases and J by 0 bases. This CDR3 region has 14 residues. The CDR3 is CASKPLADQETQYF. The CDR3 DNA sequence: TGTGCCAGCAAACCACTAGCGGACCAAGAGACCCAGTACTTC.

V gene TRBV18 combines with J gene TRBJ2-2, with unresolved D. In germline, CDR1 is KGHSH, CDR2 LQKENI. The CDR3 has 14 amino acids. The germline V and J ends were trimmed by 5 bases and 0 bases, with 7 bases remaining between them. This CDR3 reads CASSSDANTGELFF. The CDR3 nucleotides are TGTGCCAGCTCATCGGACGCGAACACCGGGGAGCTGTTTTTT.

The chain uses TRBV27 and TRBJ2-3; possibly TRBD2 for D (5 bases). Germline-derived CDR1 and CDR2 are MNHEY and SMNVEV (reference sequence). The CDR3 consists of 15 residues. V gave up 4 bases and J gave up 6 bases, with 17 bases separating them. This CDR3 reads CASSYETGYRDTQYF. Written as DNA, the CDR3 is TGTGCCAGCAGTTATGAGACGGGATATCGGGATACGCAGTATTTT.

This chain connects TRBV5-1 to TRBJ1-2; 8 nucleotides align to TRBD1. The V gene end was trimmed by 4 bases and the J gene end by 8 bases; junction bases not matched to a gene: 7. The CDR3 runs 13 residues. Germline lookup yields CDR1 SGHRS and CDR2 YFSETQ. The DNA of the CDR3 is TGCGCCAGCAGCCGAGACAGGGGCGGCGGCTACACCTTC. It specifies CASSRDRGGGYTF.

The CDR3 sequence: CASSVEDRGNSRRAGPPRELFF. DNA of the CDR3: TGTGCCAGCAGCGTAGAGGACAGGGGGAACTCCCGGAGAGCGGGGCCTCCGAGGGAGCTGTTTTTT. The V call is TRBV9, the J call TRBJ2-2, with TRBD1 matching 10 bases. V lost 0 bases to trimming and J lost 9 bases; unmatched junction nucleotides: 26. Germline CDR1 reads SGDLS; CDR2 reads YYNGEE. This CDR3 is 22 amino acids long.

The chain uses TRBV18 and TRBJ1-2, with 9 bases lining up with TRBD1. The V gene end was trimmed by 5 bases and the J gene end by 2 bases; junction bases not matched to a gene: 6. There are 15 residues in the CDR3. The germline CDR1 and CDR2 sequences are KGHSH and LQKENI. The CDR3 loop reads CASSGQGTDNYGYTF. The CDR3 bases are TGTGCCAGCTCAGGACAGGGGACCGACAACTATGGCTACACCTTC. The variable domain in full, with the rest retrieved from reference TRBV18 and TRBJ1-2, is NAGVMQNPRHLVRRRGQEARLRCSPMKGHSHVYWYRQLPEEGLKFMVYLQKENIIDESGMPKERFSAEFPKEGPSILRIQQVVRGDSAAYFCASSGQGTDNYGYTFGSGTRLTVV.

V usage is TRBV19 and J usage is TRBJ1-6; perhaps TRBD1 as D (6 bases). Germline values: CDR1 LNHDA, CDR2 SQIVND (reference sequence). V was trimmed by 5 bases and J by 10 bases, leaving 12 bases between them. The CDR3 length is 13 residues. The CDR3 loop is CASSAGAGSPLHF. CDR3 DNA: TGTGCCAGTAGTGCAGGGGCAGGGTCACCCCTCCACTTT.

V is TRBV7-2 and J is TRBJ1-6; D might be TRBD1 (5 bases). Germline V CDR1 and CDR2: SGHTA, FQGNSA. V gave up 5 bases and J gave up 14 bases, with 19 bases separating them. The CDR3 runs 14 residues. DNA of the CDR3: TGTGCCAGCAGCCTAGGGTCAACCGTGGGGGCCCTCCACTTT. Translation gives CASSLGSTVGALHF.

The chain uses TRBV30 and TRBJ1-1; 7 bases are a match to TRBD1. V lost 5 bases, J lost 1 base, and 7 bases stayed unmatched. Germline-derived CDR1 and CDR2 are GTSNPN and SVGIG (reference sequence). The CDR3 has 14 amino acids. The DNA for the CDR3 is TGTGCCTGGGGGGCTTGGACAGGGAACACTGAAGCTTTCTTT. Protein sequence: CAWGAWTGNTEAFF.

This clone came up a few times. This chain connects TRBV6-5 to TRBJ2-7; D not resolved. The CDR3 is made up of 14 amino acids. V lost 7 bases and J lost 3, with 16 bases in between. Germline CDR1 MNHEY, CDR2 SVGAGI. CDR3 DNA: TGTGCCAGCATACGTCCCTCTTTGAGCTACGAGCAGTACTTC. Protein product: CASIRPSLSYEQYF.

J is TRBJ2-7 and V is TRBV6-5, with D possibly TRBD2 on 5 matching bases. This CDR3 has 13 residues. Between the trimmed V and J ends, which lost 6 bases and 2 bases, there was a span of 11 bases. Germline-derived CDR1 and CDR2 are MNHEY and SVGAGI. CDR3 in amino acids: CASRPGSTYEQYF. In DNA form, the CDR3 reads TGTGCCAGCAGGCCGGGGAGTACCTACGAGCAGTACTTC.

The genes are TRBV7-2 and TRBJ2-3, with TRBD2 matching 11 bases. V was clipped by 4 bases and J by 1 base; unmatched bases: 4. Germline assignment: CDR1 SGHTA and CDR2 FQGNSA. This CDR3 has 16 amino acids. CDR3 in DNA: TGTGCCAGCAGCTCCATAGCGGGGGGGCGCACAGATACGCAGTATTTT. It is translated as CASSSIAGGRTDTQYF.

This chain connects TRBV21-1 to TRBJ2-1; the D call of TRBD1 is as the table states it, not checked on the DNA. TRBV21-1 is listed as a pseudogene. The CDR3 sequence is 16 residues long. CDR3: CASSTRSGKGENEQFF. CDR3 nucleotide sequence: TGTGCCAGCAGCACCCGTTCAGGGAAGGGGGAGAATGAGCAGTTCTTC.

The CDR3, as DNA: TGTGCCAGCAGCGTGAGGGACAGGGGTACAGAAGAGCAGTACTTC. Its translation is CASSVRDRGTEEQYF. The V call is TRBV9, the J call TRBJ2-7, with 10 bases matching TRBD1. CDR1 is SGDLS and CDR2 is YYNGEE in the germline V gene. The CDR3 length is 15 residues. V shed 2 bases and J 7 bases; nucleotides not matched to a gene: 9.

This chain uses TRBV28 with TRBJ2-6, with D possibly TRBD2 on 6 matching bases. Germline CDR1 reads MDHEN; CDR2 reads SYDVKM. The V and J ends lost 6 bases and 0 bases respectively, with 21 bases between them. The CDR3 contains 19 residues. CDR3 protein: CASSSSPGREYSGANVLTF. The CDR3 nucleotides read TGTGCCAGCAGCTCGTCTCCGGGACGGGAGTACTCTGGGGCCAACGTCCTGACTTTC.

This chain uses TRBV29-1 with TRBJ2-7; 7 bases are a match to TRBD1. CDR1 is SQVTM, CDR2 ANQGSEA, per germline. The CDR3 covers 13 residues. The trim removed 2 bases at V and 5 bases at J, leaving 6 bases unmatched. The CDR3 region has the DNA TGCAGCGTTGAACCTAAAGGGGGCGACGAGCAGTACTTC. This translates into CSVEPKGGDEQYF.

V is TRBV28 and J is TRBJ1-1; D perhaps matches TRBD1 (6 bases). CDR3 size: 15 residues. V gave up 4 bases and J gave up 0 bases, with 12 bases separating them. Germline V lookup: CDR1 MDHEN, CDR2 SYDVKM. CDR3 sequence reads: CASSSPQGLNTEAFF. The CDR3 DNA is TGTGCCAGCAGTTCCCCCCAGGGGTTGAACACTGAAGCTTTCTTT. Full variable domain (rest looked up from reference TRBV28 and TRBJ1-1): DVKVTQSSRYLVKRTGEKVFLECVQDMDHENMFWYRQDPGLGLRLIYFSYDVKMKEKGDIPEGYSVSREKKERFSLILESASTNQTSMYLCASSSPQGLNTEAFFGQGTRLTVV.